This T cell receptor (beta chain) stems from a study of tumor and adjacent non-tumor tissue in lung cancer. TCRbeta libraries were built with three rounds of nested PCR, modified from ARM-PCR. TCRdb recomputed calls from the multiplex PCR reads with MiXCR, one row per CDR3 protein. The table shows about 44,000 distinct CDR3 sequences, with less than 70% occurring only once. The count of this clonotype is one. Its antigen is currently unknown. An end of the junction differs from the germline gene, which may be a read error. CDR3 length equals 13 residues. Germline V gene lookup returns CDR1 SGHAT and CDR2 FQNNGV. The template was RNA from unsorted bulk tissue. More than 3 cm separated this lung sample from the edge of the tumor. Overall study findings and caveats: Tumor repertoires had a smaller top 100 clone share than normal lung.

The clonotype comes from a woman aged 40-49 years with non-small cell lung cancer. The sequenced sample was distant non-tumor lung tissue. J is TRBJ1-5 and V is TRBV11-2; D ambiguous. The CDR3 sequence is CACSFSWWQPQHF. CDR3 sequence (DNA): TGTGCCTGCAGCTTCTCATGGTGGCAGCCCCAGCATTTT.